This TCR beta chain was retrieved from a study of OX40 agonist ivuxolimab in advanced cancers. The length of the CDR3 is 15 residues. In germline, CDR1 is LNHDA, CDR2 SQIVND (reference sequence). The germline V and J ends were trimmed by 1 base and 4 bases, with 11 bases remaining between them. Method: immunoSEQ multiplex PCR; TCRdb's copy keeps in-frame clones and lacks some. The repertoire holds approximately 58,000 clones, 80% to 90% seen once, with approximately 3.8% in the top ten. The source material was CD4+ or CD8+ T cells sorted from blood, sampled in a trial of the OX40 agonist ivuxolimab. The receptor comes from an adult with an advanced solid tumor such as melanoma, head and neck, liver or kidney cancer. The chain is built from TRBV19 and TRBJ1-5; D unresolved. CDR3 sequence: CASSIGQTGNQPQHF. In DNA, the CDR3 is TGTGCCAGTAGTATAGGTCAGACTGGGAATCAGCCCCAGCATTTT. Full variable domain (remainder filled in from reference TRBV19 and TRBJ1-5): DGGITQSPKYLFRKEGQNVTLSCEQNLNHDAMYWYRQDPGQGLRLIYYSQIVNDFQKGDIAEGYSVSREKKESFPLTVTSAQKNPTAFYLCASSIGQTGNQPQHFGDGTRLSIL.